This record looks at one TCR beta chain sequence and its context. The data belong to a study of control samples from healthy donors and cancer patients. Germline V CDR1 and CDR2: SGHDT, YYEEEE. The CDR3 totals 15 residues. V lost 0 bases to trimming and J lost 6 bases; unmatched junction nucleotides: 6. The table came from immunoSEQ multiplex PCR; TCRdb's copy has only in-frame clones and leaves some out. The sample records 150,000 to 200,000 clones, roughly 94% being singletons. The clonotype originates from a young woman in good health. This chain uses TRBV5-6 with TRBJ2-1, with 7 positions matching TRBD1. The specimen was blood. The CDR3 region is CASSLARTGFNEQFF. The CDR3 DNA reads TGTGCCAGCAGCTTGGCCCGGACAGGATTCAATGAGCAGTTCTTC.